There are many counts of the clone carrying this TCR beta chain. The antigen is not known. TCRdb re-analysed the reads in MiXCR, keeping a single row per CDR3 protein. There are more than 140,000 distinct CDR3 sequences in the sample; 5.5% to 8% occur only once, and 18% lies in the top ten. The data stem from a study of T cell repertoires in cytomegalovirus infection. Study-level information: Carrying CMV and the relevant HLA type showed in public TCR beta signatures.

Study-wide results and caveats: Dominant in the ex vivo response were TCR beta clonotypes restricted by HLA-C and specific for CMV.

V lost 5 bases and J lost 6, with 7 bases in between. This CDR3 has 11 amino acids. Per the germline V gene, CDR1 is SEHNR and CDR2 is FQNEAQ (reference sequence). The rearrangement uses TRBV7-9 and TRBJ2-5; D is unresolved. Material: PBMCs. The TCR sequence derives from a human donor in good health (CMV status not recorded). Some clones in this sample may be carry-over from other donors' samples. The CDR3 DNA is TGTGCCAGCAGCCCCCGGAAGACCCAGTACTTC. It encodes CASSPRKTQYF.